This T cell receptor beta chain was found in a study of cytomegalovirus exposure and HLA in healthy donors. General study results and limits: In a later analysis, TCR association rates varied by HLA locus: DRB1 most, HLA-C fewest.

CDR1 SNHLY and CDR2 FYNNEI come from the germline V gene. The V and J ends lost 5 bases and 4 bases, in that order; junction bases with no gene match: 7. CDR3 length: 15 residues. A note on this clone: Its antigen is not identified.

It was with 60 Vbeta and 13 Jbeta primers that the PCR ran. TCRdb's table, derived via immunoSEQ multiplex PCR, lists solely in-frame clones and lacks some. The sample holds 100,000 to 150,000 clones, around 76% seen once. The V and J genes are TRBV2 and TRBJ2-7, with 11 bases fitting TRBD2. Sequencing input: PBMCs. The origin of this receptor is a male donor in good health and CMV-seronegative. The CDR3 DNA reads as TGTGCCAGCAGTAAAGGGACTAGCGGTAATTACGAGCAGTACTTC. Encoded protein: CASSKGTSGNYEQYF.